These T cell receptor beta chains were read from a single sample in a study of cytomegalovirus exposure and HLA in healthy donors. TCRdb's copy holds only in-frame clones and misses some; the assay was immunoSEQ multiplex PCR. The profile covers 95,000 or so clones, with about 76% appearing a single time and around 4.2% taken by the ten largest. Sequences were obtained from PBMCs. The receptors were gathered from a woman in her 70s in good health and CMV-seropositive. CDR3s include the opening cysteine and the closing phenylalanine or tryptophan. Each record gives: clone size, J gene, V gene, CDR3 protein. Clone size is not always given. Where it is, it says once, few, many or a class for expanded clones.

- | TRBJ2-3 | TRBV19 | CASTYSGGTSTDTQYF
- | TRBJ2-1 | TRBV25-1 | CASRDREQFF
- | TRBJ2-6 | TRBV15 | CATSRDGSGANVLTF
- | TRBJ2-5 | TRBV18 | CASSPPAETQYF
- | TRBJ2-7 | TRBV7-2 | CASSAKPRTKLAVAYEQYF
once | TRBJ2-1 | TRBV5-1 | CASSFQVAGGNEQFF
- | TRBJ2-2 | TRBV7-2 | CASSLILAANTGELFF
- | TRBJ2-2 | TRBV19 | CASSNLRGRGELFF
few | TRBJ1-1 | TRBV2 | CASSVRGQREAFF
- | TRBJ2-1 | TRBV9 | CASAGTSDPYNEQFF
- | TRBJ2-3 | TRBV27 | CASSLYGSTDTQYF
- | - | TRBV2 | CASSDSAYEQYF
- | TRBJ2-7 | TRBV7-2 | CASSYRTSGNHYYEQYF
- | TRBJ2-2 | TRBV7-2 | CASSLESGNANTGELFF
- | TRBJ2-7 | TRBV14 | CASSQGSPGQSASSYEQYF
- | TRBJ2-4 | TRBV2 | CASSEALAGKIAKNIQYF
- | TRBJ2-4 | TRBV11-3 | CASSLGTGQGNIQYF
- | TRBJ2-7 | TRBV5-6 | CASSPMTGPIEQYF
- | TRBJ2-2 | TRBV5-4 | CASSLETGIGTGELFF
few | TRBJ2-7 | TRBV4-2 | CASSQASGQLAYEQYF
- | TRBJ2-5 | TRBV11-1 | CASSFWGGLQTQYF
- | TRBJ2-7 | TRBV7-3 | CASSLETGSYEQYF
- | TRBJ2-2 | TRBV10-2 | CASIGTGAGELFF
- | TRBJ2-7 | TRBV14 | CASSPLAGDRWEQYF
- | TRBJ2-7 | TRBV7-6 | CASSPGLAGGPKDEQYF